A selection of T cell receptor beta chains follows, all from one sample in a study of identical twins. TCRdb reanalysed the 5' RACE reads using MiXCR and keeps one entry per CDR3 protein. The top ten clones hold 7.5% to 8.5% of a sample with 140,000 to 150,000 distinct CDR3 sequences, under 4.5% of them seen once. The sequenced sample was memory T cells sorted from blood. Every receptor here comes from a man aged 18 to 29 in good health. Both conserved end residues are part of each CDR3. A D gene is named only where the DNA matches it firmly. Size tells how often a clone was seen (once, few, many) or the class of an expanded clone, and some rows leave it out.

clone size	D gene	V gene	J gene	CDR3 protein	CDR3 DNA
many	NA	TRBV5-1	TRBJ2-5	CASSPDRQQETQYF	TGCGCCAGCAGCCCGGACCGACAGCAAGAGACCCAGTACTTC
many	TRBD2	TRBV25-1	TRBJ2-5	CASSEMSSGGYQETQYF	TGTGCCAGCAGTGAGATGTCTAGCGGGGGGTACCAAGAGACCCAGTACTTC
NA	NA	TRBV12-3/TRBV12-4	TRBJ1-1	CASSPGPGNTEAFF	TGTGCCAGCAGCCCAGGGCCGGGGAACACTGAAGCTTTCTTT
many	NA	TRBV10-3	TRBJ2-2	CAIRRDAGLGELFF	TGTGCCATCAGACGGGACGCCGGTCTCGGGGAGCTGTTTTTT
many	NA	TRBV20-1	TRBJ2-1	CSAIPGRNGYNEQFF	TGCAGTGCTATCCCTGGTCGTAACGGTTACAATGAGCAGTTCTTC
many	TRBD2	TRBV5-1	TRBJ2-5	CASSAGLAEETQYF	TGCGCCAGCAGCGCCGGACTAGCGGAAGAGACCCAGTACTTC
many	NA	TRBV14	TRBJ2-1	CASSPYTGGLGEQFF	TGTGCCAGCAGCCCCTACACCGGAGGTTTGGGTGAGCAGTTCTTC
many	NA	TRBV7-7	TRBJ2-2	CASSQLESGTGELFF	TGTGCCAGCAGCCAACTAGAGTCGGGCACCGGGGAGCTGTTTTTT
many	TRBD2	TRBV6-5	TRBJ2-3	CASSHGTSDTDTQYF	TGTGCCAGCAGTCACGGGACTAGCGACACAGATACGCAGTATTTT
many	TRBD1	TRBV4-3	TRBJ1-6	CASSQDRRVSPLHF	TGCGCCAGCAGCCAGGACAGGCGGGTATCACCCCTCCACTTT
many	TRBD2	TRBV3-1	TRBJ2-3	CASSQARAGSTDTQYF	TGTGCCAGCAGCCAAGCTAGAGCGGGGAGCACAGATACGCAGTATTTT
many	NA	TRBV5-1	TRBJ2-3	CASSLGGRTTDTQYF	TGCGCCAGCAGCTTGGGGGGGCGCACCACAGATACGCAGTATTTT
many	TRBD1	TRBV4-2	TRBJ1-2	CASSQATGANYGYTF	TGTGCCAGCAGCCAAGCGACAGGGGCTAACTATGGCTACACCTTC
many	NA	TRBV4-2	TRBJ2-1	CASSQSPTRTYNEQFF	TGTGCCAGCAGCCAATCCCCGACTAGAACTTACAATGAGCAGTTCTTC
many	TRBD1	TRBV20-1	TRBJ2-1	CSARLIQGSSYNEQFF	TGCAGTGCTAGACTTATACAGGGGAGCTCCTACAATGAGCAGTTCTTC
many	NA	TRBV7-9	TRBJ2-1	CASSSVGREGFNEQFF	TGTGCCAGCAGCTCGGTGGGACGCGAGGGCTTCAATGAGCAGTTCTTC
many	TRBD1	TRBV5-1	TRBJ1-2	CASSRGQGAYYGYTF	TGCGCCAGCAGCCGAGGGCAGGGGGCGTACTATGGCTACACCTTC
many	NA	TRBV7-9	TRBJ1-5	CASSLAGSFNQPQHF	TGTGCCAGCAGCTTAGCAGGGAGTTTCAATCAGCCCCAGCATTTT
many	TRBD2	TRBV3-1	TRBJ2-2	CASSQGTSDTGELFF	TGTGCCAGCAGCCAAGGGACTAGCGACACCGGGGAGCTGTTTTTT
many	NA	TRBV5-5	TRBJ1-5	CASSLGAVIGNQPQHF	TGTGCCAGCAGCTTGGGGGCAGTCATTGGCAATCAGCCCCAGCATTTT
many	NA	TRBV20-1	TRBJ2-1	CSARGPGKNLFEQFF	TGCAGTGCTAGGGGCCCGGGAAAAAACCTATTTGAGCAGTTCTTC
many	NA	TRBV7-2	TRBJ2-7	CASSTGPKYEQYF	TGTGCCAGCAGCACCGGTCCGAAATACGAGCAGTACTTC
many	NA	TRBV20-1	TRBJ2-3	CSARDTADTQYF	TGCAGTGCCCGGGACACGGCTGATACGCAGTATTTT
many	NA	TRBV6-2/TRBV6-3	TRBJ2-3	CASQLKGADTQYF	TGTGCCAGCCAACTCAAAGGAGCAGATACGCAGTATTTT
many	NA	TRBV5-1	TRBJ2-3	CASSLGGVGFADTQYF	TGCGCCAGCAGCTTGGGCGGCGTGGGATTTGCAGATACGCAGTATTTT
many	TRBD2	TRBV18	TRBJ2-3	CASSPNPGLAGVTDTQYF	TGTGCCAGCTCACCTAACCCGGGACTAGCGGGAGTCACAGATACGCAGTATTTT
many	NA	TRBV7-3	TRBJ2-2	CASSRGTSNTGELFF	TGTGCCAGCAGTAGAGGGACATCGAACACCGGGGAGCTGTTTTTT
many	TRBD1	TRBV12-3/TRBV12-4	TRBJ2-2	CASVGTGATGELFF	TGTGCCAGCGTCGGGACAGGGGCCACCGGGGAGCTGTTTTTT
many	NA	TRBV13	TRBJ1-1	CASSLDQSVNTEAFF	TGTGCCAGCAGCTTAGATCAGTCTGTAAACACTGAAGCTTTCTTT
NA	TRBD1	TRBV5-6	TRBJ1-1	CASSFLPGQAPYTEAFF	TGTGCCAGCAGCTTCCTGCCGGGACAGGCGCCCTACACTGAAGCTTTCTTT
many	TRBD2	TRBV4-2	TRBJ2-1	CASSQDGSGRSEQFF	TGTGCCAGCAGCCAAGATGGGAGCGGGAGAAGTGAGCAGTTCTTC